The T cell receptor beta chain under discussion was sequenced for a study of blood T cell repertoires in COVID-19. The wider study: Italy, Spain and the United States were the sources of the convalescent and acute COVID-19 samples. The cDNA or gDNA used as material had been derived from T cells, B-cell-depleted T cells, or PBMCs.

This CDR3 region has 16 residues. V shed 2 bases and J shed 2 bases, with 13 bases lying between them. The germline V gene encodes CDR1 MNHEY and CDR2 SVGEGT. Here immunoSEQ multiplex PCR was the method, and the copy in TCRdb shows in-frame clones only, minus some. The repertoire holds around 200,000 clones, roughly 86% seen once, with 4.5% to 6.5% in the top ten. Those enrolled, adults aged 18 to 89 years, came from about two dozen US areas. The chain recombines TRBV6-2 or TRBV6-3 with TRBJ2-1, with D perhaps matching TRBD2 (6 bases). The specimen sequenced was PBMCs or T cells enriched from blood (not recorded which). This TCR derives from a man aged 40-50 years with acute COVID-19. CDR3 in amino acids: CASSYGTPPTYNEQFF. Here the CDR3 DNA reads TGTGCCAGCAGTTACGGGACTCCACCCACCTACAATGAGCAGTTCTTC.